Listed below are T cell receptor beta chains from one sample, sequenced in a study of CD8 T cells in ankylosing spondylitis. TCRdb processed the 5' RACE reads anew with MiXCR; each CDR3 protein has one entry. The table includes 220,000 or so distinct CDR3 sequences, around 18% detected once. The sequenced sample was blood, either unsorted or a sorted T cell fraction (not recorded which). These TCRs come from a male donor with ankylosing spondylitis. Both conserved end residues are part of each CDR3. The order of the fields is V gene, CDR3 protein.

TRBV20-1 | CSARDPGLAPETQYF
TRBV27 | CASSLWQSGEQYF
TRBV29-1 | CSVSQGAEAFF
TRBV12-3/TRBV12-4 | CASNGGGGRPQHF
TRBV24-1 | CATTAGPGTGTPYNEQFF
TRBV27 | CASSMDSPNEQFF
TRBV12-3/TRBV12-4 | CASSFIGDTEAFF
TRBV5-4 | CASSQFGVAEQFF
TRBV7-2 | CASSPNDRNYEQYF
TRBV9 | CASSVGPAGASTDTQYF
TRBV12-3/TRBV12-4 | CASSLLGSGKLFF
TRBV7-9 | CASSPSDRGREKLFF
TRBV4-1 | CASSQGGTDISYEQYF